This T cell receptor beta chain was captured by sequencing in a study of blood T cells in healthy people across ages. Germline CDR1 reads SEHNR; CDR2 reads FQNEAQ (reference sequence). V dropped 5 bases and J dropped 0; count of bases not matched to a gene: 6. The CDR3 totals 16 residues. Through a sample-barcoded 5' primer and a J-beta primer mix, a second PCR was run for roughly 6 to 12 cycles. Using its own MiXCR run on the 5' RACE reads, TCRdb lists one record per CDR3 protein. The repertoire consists of about 680,000 distinct CDR3 sequences, with 49% occurring once and the leading ten covering 30% to 40%.

The sequence derives from a woman aged 55 to 70 in good health. This chain joins TRBV7-9 and TRBJ2-7, with 11 nucleotides matching TRBD2. The sequencing sample was made of blood. The CDR3 region is CASSRGLAGSSYEQYF. In nucleotides, the CDR3 is TGTGCCAGCAGCCGAGGACTAGCGGGTAGCTCCTACGAGCAGTACTTC.